This T cell receptor beta chain was captured in a study of cytomegalovirus exposure and HLA in healthy donors. The CDR3 totals 13 residues. Germline V lookup: CDR1 SQVTM, CDR2 ANQGSEA. The V end was cut by 4 bases, the J end by 6 bases, with 12 bases between. PCR involved 60 Vbeta and 13 Jbeta primers. TCRdb's copy holds only in-frame clones and misses some; the assay was immunoSEQ multiplex PCR. The profile shows 75,000 to 90,000 clones, more than 60% of them singletons. Sequenced sample: PBMCs. This sequence joins TRBV29-1 and TRBJ2-2, with a tentative D call TRBD1 (6 bases). The receptor was isolated from a male donor in good health and CMV-seropositive. In nucleotides, the CDR3 is TGCAGCGTTGTCACAGGGTTTCCCGGGGAGCTGTTTTTT. This translates into CSVVTGFPGELFF.